These 25 T cell receptor beta chains came from one sample sequenced in a study of glioma-infiltrating T cells after dendritic cell vaccination. Sequenced by immunoSEQ multiplex PCR; TCRdb stores in-frame clones only, minus some. This table holds around 73,000 clones, almost 85% found once. The material sequenced was blood, taken before dendritic cell vaccination. The receptors originated from a human donor with glioblastoma.

The chain recombines TRBV5-1 with TRBJ2-2; maybe TRBD1 (5 bases). Trimming took off 5 bases at V and 0 bases at J, with 11 bases between the two ends. The CDR3 runs to 15 residues. In germline, CDR1 is SGHRS, CDR2 YFSETQ. The CDR3 DNA sequence: TGCGCCAGCAGTTCGACCAGGGCGAACACCGGGGAGCTGTTTTTT. Encoded protein: CASSSTRANTGELFF.

The gene calls are TRBV15 and TRBJ2-2; D call uncertain. The germline CDR1 and CDR2 sequences are LNHNV and YYDKDF (reference sequence). V gave up 6 bases and J gave up 3 bases, with 11 bases separating them. The CDR3 has 14 residues. The CDR3 DNA reads TGTGCCACCAGTTACAGTCAGCACACCGGGGAGCTGTTTTTT. Encoded protein: CATSYSQHTGELFF.

This chain uses TRBV7-2 with TRBJ2-1; a possible D gene is TRBD2 (6 bases). Germline lookup yields CDR1 SGHTA and CDR2 FQGNSA. This CDR3 spans 14 amino acids. V lost 5 bases and J lost 4, with 12 bases in between. CDR3 amino acids: CASSVGTFYNEQFF. The CDR3 DNA reads as TGTGCCAGCAGCGTCGGGACTTTTTACAATGAGCAGTTCTTC.

CDR3 in DNA: TGTGCCAGCAGCTCCCTAGCGGGAGGGAGCTCCTACGAGCAGTACGTC. This codes for CASSSLAGGSSYEQYV. The chain links TRBV5-4 to TRBJ2-7; 12 bases match TRBD2. The CDR3 length is 16 residues. The germline CDR1 and CDR2 sequences are SGHNT and YYREEE (reference sequence). The junction had 4 bases not matched to a gene; V was cut back by 3 bases and J by 0 bases.

V and J are TRBV19 and TRBJ1-1; 9 bases agree with TRBD1. Trimming at V came to 1 base and at J to 0 bases, leaving 3 bases not matched to a gene. The germline V gene encodes CDR1 LNHDA and CDR2 SQIVND (reference sequence). The CDR3 is 16 residues long. Written as DNA, the CDR3 is TGTGCCAGTAGTATAGGGGGGACAGGGTTGAACACTGAAGCTTTCTTT. Translating it yields CASSIGGTGLNTEAFF.

This chain connects TRBV9 to TRBJ2-7, with TRBD1 matching 11 bases. This CDR3 contains 14 residues. Trimming removed 3 bases from V and 2 bases from J; junction bases left unmatched: 1. The V gene's germline CDR1 is SGDLS and CDR2 YYNGEE. The CDR3 region has the DNA TGTGCCAGCAGCGAGGGACAGGGGGCCTACGAGCAGTACTTC. As protein: CASSEGQGAYEQYF.

This chain connects TRBV7-7 to TRBJ2-5; possible D gene TRBD1, 5 bases. Per germline, CDR1 SSHAT and CDR2 FNYEAQ (reference sequence). V was cut by 4 bases and J by 4 bases, with 13 bases left in between. This CDR3 is 14 amino acids long. This CDR3 reads CASSSSTGSETQYF. CDR3 in DNA: TGTGCCAGCAGCTCATCAACAGGATCAGAGACCCAGTACTTC.

CDR3: CASYIWEGKSGYTF. As DNA, the CDR3 is TGTGCCAGCTACATTTGGGAGGGTAAGTCAGGCTACACCTTC. This chain connects TRBV21-1 to TRBJ1-2. TRBV21-1 is described as a pseudogene. The CDR3 sequence is 14 residues long.

This chain connects TRBV9 to TRBJ1-5; weak D call: TRBD1 (6 bases). The length of the CDR3 is 14 residues. Per germline, CDR1 SGDLS and CDR2 YYNGEE. V dropped 2 bases and J dropped 7 bases, with 13 bases sitting between them. As DNA, the CDR3 is TGTGCCAGCAGCGTGGGGGCGCCCAGCCAGCCCCAGCATTTT. As protein: CASSVGAPSQPQHF.

The chain uses TRBV6-5 and TRBJ2-1; TRBD2 might be the D (5 bases). V lost 4 bases to trimming and J lost 14 bases, with 18 bases between them. Germline V lookup: CDR1 MNHEY, CDR2 SVGAGI. The CDR3 has 13 amino acids. CDR3 DNA sequence: TGTGCCAGCAGTTCCCAGAAAAGTACTAGGAAGTTCTTC. Protein: CASSSQKSTRKFF.

J is TRBJ2-3 and V is TRBV5-1; D may be TRBD1 (5 bases). The CDR3 has 15 amino acids. The V and J ends lost 0 bases and 2 bases respectively, with 10 bases between them. Per the germline V gene, CDR1 is SGHRS and CDR2 is YFSETQ. CDR3 residues: CASSLADSATDTQYF. The CDR3 bases are TGCGCCAGCAGCTTGGCCGACAGTGCCACAGATACGCAGTATTTT.

V is TRBV6-6 and J is TRBJ2-1; D may be TRBD1 (6 bases). The V gene lost 6 bases and the J gene lost 2 bases, with 14 bases spanning the gap. CDR1 is MNHNY, CDR2 SVGAGI, per germline (reference sequence). CDR3 length equals 15 residues. For the CDR3, the DNA is TGTGCCAGCAGGGGCGACAGGTCTGCCTACAATGAGCAGTTCTTC. It translates to CASRGDRSAYNEQFF.

The rearrangement uses TRBV19 and TRBJ2-4, with 15 bases that match TRBD2. CDR1 LNHDA and CDR2 SQIVND come from the germline V gene (reference sequence). V shed 4 bases, J shed 8 bases, and the junction held 6 bases outside the gene matches. This CDR3 region has 16 residues. The CDR3 protein is CASSKGLAGGGDIQYF. For the CDR3, the DNA is TGTGCCAGTAGTAAGGGACTAGCGGGGGGAGGAGACATTCAGTACTTC.

The chain is built from TRBV18 and TRBJ1-6; 7 bases are shared with TRBD1. The V gene's germline CDR1 is KGHSH and CDR2 LQKENI. Trimming cost V 6 bases and J 7 bases; bases outside gene matches: 9. CDR3 length equals 15 residues. Here the CDR3 reads CASSLTGSKNSPLHF. DNA of the CDR3: TGTGCCAGCTCGCTGACAGGGAGTAAGAATTCACCCCTCCACTTT.

The genes are TRBV6-1 and TRBJ1-1, with TRBD1 as a possible D gene (6 bases). Germline CDR1 MNHNS, CDR2 SASEGT. Trimming pared 7 bases from V and 8 bases from J, leaving 17 bases between. The CDR3 extends over 13 amino acids. The DNA of the CDR3 is TGTGCCAGCAACGTACAGGGATCCGCAGAAGCTTTCTTT. Translated, it gives CASNVQGSAEAFF.

The genes are TRBV11-1 and TRBJ1-6; 9 nucleotides agree with TRBD1. The V and J ends lost 0 bases and 13 bases, in that order; junction bases with no gene match: 7. From germline, CDR1 is SGHAT and CDR2 FQDESV (reference sequence). This CDR3 is 15 amino acids long. The CDR3 DNA sequence: TGTGCCAGCAGCTTAGCGACAGGGGGTGTAGCTCCCCTCCACTTT. Translated, it gives CASSLATGGVAPLHF.

The chain has TRBV6-5 and TRBJ1-2; unclear D gene. Germline loops: CDR1 MNHEY, CDR2 SVGAGI. This CDR3 has 12 residues. With 11 bases removed from V and 5 bases from J, the gap between germline ends came to 15 bases. DNA of the CDR3: TGTGCCTCAGGCCGGAGGGAGTATGGCTACACCTTC. This sequence encodes CASGRREYGYTF.

This chain links TRBV4-1 with TRBJ1-2; possible D gene TRBD1, 6 bases. The CDR3 runs 15 residues. In germline, CDR1 is MGHRA, CDR2 YSYEKL. V was pared by 0 bases and J by 2 bases, with 10 bases between. The DNA of the CDR3 is TGCGCCAGCAGCCAAGATCACCAGGGGAACTATGGCTACACCTTC. It is translated as CASSQDHQGNYGYTF.

The CDR3 region has the DNA TGTGCCATCAGTGAGTCGGCCCTCCCCTCGAGCAATCAGCCCCAGCATTTT. Protein sequence: CAISESALPSSNQPQHF. The chain joins TRBV10-3 to TRBJ1-5, with unresolved D. The V and J ends lost 0 bases and 1 base respectively, with 13 bases between them. The CDR3 loop spans 17 amino acids. Germline values: CDR1 ENHRY, CDR2 SYGVKD.

This clone was counted only a few times. The chain has TRBV5-1 and TRBJ2-7, with TRBD1 matching over 8 bases. The germline V gene encodes CDR1 SGHRS and CDR2 YFSETQ. This CDR3 region has 13 residues. V shed 3 bases, J shed 7 bases, and the junction held 6 bases outside the gene matches. The CDR3 protein is CASSSLGTGEQYV. DNA for the CDR3: TGCGCCAGCAGCTCACTCGGGACAGGAGAGCAGTACGTC.

V is TRBV2 and J is TRBJ2-1; D gene uncertain. There are 13 residues in the CDR3. Trimming removed 4 bases at V and 9 bases at J, with 13 bases between. Germline V gives CDR1 SNHLY, CDR2 FYNNEI. The CDR3 DNA sequence: TGTGCCAGCAGTGGGATGGATGAGGCTGAGCAGTTCTTC. This encodes CASSGMDEAEQFF.

The CDR3 DNA sequence: TGCAGTGCTAGAGCCGGACAGGGGATGTTCTTC. This sequence encodes CSARAGQGMFF. The chain joins TRBV20-1 to TRBJ2-1; 9 bases line up with TRBD1. Looked up from germline, CDR1 is DFQATT and CDR2 is SNEGSKA (reference sequence). This CDR3 comprises 11 residues. Unmatched junction bases numbered 4, after V lost 1 base and J lost 15 bases.

This clone was counted a single time. The chain uses TRBV9 and TRBJ1-1; no firm D call. The germline V gene has CDR1 SGDLS and CDR2 YYNGEE. This CDR3 has 13 amino acids. V was shortened by 4 bases and J by 10 bases, with 17 bases between the two germline ends. The CDR3 loop reads CASSPEWGGGAFF. The DNA for the CDR3 is TGTGCCAGCAGCCCAGAGTGGGGAGGAGGAGCTTTCTTT.

The CDR3 coding sequence is TGTGCCAGCAGCAACAGGGACGCGAACACTGAAGCTTTCTTT. Its protein is CASSNRDANTEAFF. The chain carries TRBV11-3 and TRBJ1-1, with D possibly TRBD1 on 6 matching bases. The CDR3 is 14 residues long. Germline lookup yields CDR1 SGHNT and CDR2 YENEEA. Trimming shortened V by 5 bases and J by 1 base, and 11 bases separated the two germline ends.

A single count supports this clone. The V and J genes are TRBV30 and TRBJ2-1, with D hard to call. The V gene's germline CDR1 is GTSNPN and CDR2 SVGIG (reference sequence). V was shortened by 3 bases and J by 0 bases, with 15 bases between the two germline ends. CDR3 length equals 16 residues. The DNA of the CDR3 is TGTGCCTGGAGAGAGATATCAGGAAGCTCCTACAATGAGCAGTTCTTC. Residues: CAWREISGSSYNEQFF. Full variable domain (rest looked up from reference TRBV30 and TRBJ2-1): SQTIHQWPATLVQPVGSPLSLECTVEGTSNPNLYWYRQAAGRGLQLLFYSVGIGQISSEVPQNLSASRPQDRQFILSSKKLLLSDSGFYLCAWREISGSSYNEQFFGPGTRLTVL.